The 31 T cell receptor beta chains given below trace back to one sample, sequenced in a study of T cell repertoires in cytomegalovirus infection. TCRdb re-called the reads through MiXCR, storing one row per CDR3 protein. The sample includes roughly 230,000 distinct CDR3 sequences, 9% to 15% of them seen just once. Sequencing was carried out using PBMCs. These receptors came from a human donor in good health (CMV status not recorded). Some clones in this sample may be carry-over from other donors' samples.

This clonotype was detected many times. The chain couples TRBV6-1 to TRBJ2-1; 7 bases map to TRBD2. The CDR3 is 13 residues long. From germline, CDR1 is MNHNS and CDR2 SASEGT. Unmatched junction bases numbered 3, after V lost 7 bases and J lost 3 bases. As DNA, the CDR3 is TGTGCCAGCATCCCTAGCGGCTACAATGAGCAGTTCTTC. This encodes CASIPSGYNEQFF.

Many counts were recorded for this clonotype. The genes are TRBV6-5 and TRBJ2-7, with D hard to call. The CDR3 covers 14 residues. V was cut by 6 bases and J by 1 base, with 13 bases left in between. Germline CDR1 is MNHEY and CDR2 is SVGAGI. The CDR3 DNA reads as TGTGCCAGCAGCCAAGGACGGATTTCCTACGAGCAGTACTTC. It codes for CASSQGRISYEQYF.

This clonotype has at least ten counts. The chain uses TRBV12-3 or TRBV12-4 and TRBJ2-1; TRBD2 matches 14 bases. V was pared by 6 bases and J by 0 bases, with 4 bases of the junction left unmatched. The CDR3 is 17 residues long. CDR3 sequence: CASSPGLAGGSYNEQFF. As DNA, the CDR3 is TGTGCCAGCAGCCCTGGACTAGCGGGAGGCTCCTACAATGAGCAGTTCTTC.

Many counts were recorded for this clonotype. The CDR3 sequence is CASSLTGTGETQYF. CDR3 DNA: TGTGCCAGCAGCCTCACAGGGACCGGGGAGACCCAGTACTTC. The chain uses TRBV7-3 and TRBJ2-5; D is possibly TRBD1 (6 bases). Trimming took off 5 bases at V and 5 bases at J, with 15 bases between the two ends. Germline-derived CDR1 and CDR2 are SGHTA and FQGTGA. The CDR3 sequence is 14 residues long.

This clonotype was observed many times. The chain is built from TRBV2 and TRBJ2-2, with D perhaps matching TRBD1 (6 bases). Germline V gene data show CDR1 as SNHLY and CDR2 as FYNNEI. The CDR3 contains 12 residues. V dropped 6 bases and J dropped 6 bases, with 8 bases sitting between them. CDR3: CASRDSPGELFF. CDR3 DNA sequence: TGTGCCAGCAGGGACAGTCCCGGGGAGCTGTTTTTT.

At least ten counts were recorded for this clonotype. The CDR3 loop is CASSLDAGVNAGELFF. CDR3 bases: TGTGCCAGCAGCTTAGATGCAGGGGTGAATGCCGGGGAGCTGTTTTTT. The chain is built from TRBV7-2 and TRBJ2-2; D may be TRBD1 (6 bases). The CDR3 consists of 16 residues. The V gene's germline CDR1 is SGHTA and CDR2 FQGNSA. Deletions cut 1 base from V and 6 bases from J, with 15 bases between.

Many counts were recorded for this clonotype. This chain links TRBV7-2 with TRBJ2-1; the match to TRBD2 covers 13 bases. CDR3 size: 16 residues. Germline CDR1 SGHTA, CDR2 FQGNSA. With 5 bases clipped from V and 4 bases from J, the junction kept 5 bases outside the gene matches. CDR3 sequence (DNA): TGTGCCAGCAGCCAAACACTAGCGGGGGGGTACAATGAGCAGTTCTTC. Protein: CASSQTLAGGYNEQFF. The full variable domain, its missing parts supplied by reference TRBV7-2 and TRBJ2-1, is GAGVSQSPSNKVTEKGKDVELRCDPISGHTALYWYRQSLGQGLEFLIYFQGNSAPDKSGLPSDRFSAERTGGSVSTLTIQRTQQEDSAVYLCASSQTLAGGYNEQFFGPGTRLTVL.

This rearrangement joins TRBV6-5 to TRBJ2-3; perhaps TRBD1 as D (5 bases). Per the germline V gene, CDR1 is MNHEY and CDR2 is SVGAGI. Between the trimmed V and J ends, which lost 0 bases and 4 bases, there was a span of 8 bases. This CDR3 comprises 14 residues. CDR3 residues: CASSYSTDPDTQYF. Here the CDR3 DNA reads TGTGCCAGCAGTTACTCGACAGATCCAGATACGCAGTATTTT.

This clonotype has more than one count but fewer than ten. CDR3 amino acids: CASSLASPGTDTQYF. CDR3 coding DNA: TGTGCCAGCAGCTTAGCCTCCCCCGGCACAGATACGCAGTATTTT. J is TRBJ2-3 and V is TRBV7-3; D is uncertain. The CDR3 is 15 residues long. V dropped 2 bases and J dropped 1 base, with 10 bases sitting between them. The germline V gene has CDR1 SGHTA and CDR2 FQGTGA.

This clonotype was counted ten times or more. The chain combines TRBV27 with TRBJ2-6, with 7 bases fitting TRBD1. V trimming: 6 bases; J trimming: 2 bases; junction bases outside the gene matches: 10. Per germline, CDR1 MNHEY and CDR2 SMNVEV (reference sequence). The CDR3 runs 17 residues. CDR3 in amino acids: CASSSDRVVTGANVLTF. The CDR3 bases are TGTGCCAGCAGCTCAGACAGGGTGGTGACTGGGGCCAACGTCCTGACTTTC. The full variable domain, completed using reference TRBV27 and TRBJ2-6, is EAQVTQNPRYLITVTGKKLTVTCSQNMNHEYMSWYRQDPGLGLRQIYYSMNVEVTDKGDVPEGYKVSRKEKRNFPLILESPSPNQTSLYFCASSSDRVVTGANVLTFGAGSRLTVL.

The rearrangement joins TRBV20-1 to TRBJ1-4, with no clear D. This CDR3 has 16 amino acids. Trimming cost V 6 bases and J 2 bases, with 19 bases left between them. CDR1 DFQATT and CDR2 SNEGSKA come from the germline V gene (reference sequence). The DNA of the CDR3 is TGCAGTGCCCTGGACGCGTGGGGAGGGACTAATGAAAAACTGTTTTTT. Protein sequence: CSALDAWGGTNEKLFF.

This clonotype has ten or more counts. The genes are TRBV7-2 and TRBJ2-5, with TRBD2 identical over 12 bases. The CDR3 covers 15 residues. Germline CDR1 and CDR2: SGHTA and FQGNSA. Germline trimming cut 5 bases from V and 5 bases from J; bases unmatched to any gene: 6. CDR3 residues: CASSMTSGSGETQYF. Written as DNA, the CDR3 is TGTGCCAGCAGCATGACTAGCGGGAGTGGGGAGACCCAGTACTTC.

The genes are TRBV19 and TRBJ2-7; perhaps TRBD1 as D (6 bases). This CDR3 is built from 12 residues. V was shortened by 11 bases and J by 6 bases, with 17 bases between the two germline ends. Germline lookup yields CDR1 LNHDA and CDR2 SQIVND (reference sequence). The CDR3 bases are TGTGCCTGTCGAGGGGGTAGCGCCGAGCAGTACTTC. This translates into CACRGGSAEQYF.

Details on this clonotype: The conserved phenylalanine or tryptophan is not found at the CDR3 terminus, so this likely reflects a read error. The CDR3, as DNA: TGCAGTGCTATCTTAGGGGGAGGGTCTGGGGAGACGCAGTATTAT. Translated: CSAILGGGSGETQYY. The chain is built from TRBV20-1 and TRBJ2-3; D may be TRBD2 (7 bases). Between the trimmed V and J ends, which lost 4 bases and 9 bases, there was a span of 23 bases. CDR1 and CDR2 (germline): DFQATT, SNEGSKA (reference sequence). The CDR3 has 15 residues.

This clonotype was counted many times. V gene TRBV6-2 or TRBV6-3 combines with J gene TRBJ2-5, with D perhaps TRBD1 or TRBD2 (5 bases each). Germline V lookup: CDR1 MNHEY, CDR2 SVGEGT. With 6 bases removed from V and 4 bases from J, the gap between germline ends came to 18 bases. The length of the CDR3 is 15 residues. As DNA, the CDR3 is TGTGCCAGCAGCCCTTGGGGGAGTAGGCGAGAGACCCAGTACTTC. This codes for CASSPWGSRRETQYF.

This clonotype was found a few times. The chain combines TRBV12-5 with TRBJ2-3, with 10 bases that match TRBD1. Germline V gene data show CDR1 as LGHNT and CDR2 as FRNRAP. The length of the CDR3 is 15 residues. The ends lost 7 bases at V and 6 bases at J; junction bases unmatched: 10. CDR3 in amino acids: CASAPDRGRRDTQYF. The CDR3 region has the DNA TGTGCTAGTGCCCCAGACAGGGGGCGCAGGGATACGCAGTATTTT.

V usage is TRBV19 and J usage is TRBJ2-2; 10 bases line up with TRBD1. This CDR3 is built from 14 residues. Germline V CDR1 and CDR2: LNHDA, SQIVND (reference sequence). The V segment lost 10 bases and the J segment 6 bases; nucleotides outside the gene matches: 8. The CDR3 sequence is CATRDRGESGELFF. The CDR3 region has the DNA TGTGCCACAAGGGACAGGGGCGAATCCGGGGAGCTGTTTTTT.

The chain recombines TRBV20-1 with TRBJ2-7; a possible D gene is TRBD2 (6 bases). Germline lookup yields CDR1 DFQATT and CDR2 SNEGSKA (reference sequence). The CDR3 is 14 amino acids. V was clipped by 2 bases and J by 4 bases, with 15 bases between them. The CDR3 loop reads CSARRDLGGYEQYF. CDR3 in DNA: TGCAGTGCTAGACGGGACTTAGGAGGGTACGAGCAGTACTTC.

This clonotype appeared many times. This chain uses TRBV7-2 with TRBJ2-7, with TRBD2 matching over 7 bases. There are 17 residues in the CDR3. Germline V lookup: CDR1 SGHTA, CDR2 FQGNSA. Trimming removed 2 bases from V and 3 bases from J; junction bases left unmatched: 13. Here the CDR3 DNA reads TGTGCCAGCAGCTTAAGGGCTAGCGGCCTTCACCTCTACGAGCAGTACTTC. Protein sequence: CASSLRASGLHLYEQYF.

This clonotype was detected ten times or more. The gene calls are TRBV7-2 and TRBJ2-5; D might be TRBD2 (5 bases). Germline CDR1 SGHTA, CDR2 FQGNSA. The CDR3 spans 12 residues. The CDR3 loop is CAGADAGETQYF. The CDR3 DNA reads TGTGCGGGAGCAGACGCGGGCGAGACCCAGTACTTC.

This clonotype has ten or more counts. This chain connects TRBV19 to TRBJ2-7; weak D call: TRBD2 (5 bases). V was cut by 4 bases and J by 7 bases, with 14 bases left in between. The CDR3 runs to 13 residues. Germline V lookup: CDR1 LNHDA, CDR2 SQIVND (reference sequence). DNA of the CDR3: TGTGCCAGTAGTAACACCTGGACGGGGGAGCAGTACTTC. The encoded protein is CASSNTWTGEQYF.

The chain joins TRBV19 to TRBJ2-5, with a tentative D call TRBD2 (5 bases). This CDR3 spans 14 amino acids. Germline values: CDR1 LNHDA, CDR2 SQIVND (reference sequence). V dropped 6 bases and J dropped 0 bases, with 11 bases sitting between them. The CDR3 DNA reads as TGTGCCAGTAGCCCTAGCTTGAACCAAGAGACCCAGTACTTC. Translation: CASSPSLNQETQYF. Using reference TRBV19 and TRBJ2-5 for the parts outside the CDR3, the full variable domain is DGGITQSPKYLFRKEGQNVTLSCEQNLNHDAMYWYRQDPGQGLRLIYYSQIVNDFQKGDIAEGYSVSREKKESFPLTVTSAQKNPTAFYLCASSPSLNQETQYFGPGTRLLVL.

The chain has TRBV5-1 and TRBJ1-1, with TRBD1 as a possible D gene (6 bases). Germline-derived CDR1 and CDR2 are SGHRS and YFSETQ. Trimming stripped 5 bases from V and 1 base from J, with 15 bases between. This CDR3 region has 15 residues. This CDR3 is CASSTAGTQNTEAFF. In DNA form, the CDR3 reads TGCGCCAGCAGTACCGCCGGGACACAGAACACTGAAGCTTTCTTT. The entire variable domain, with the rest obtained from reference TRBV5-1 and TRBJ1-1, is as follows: KAGVTQTPRYLIKTRGQQVTLSCSPISGHRSVSWYQQTPGQGLQFLFEYFSETQRNKGNFPGRFSGRQFSNSRSEMNVSTLELGDSALYLCASSTAGTQNTEAFFGQGTRLTVV.

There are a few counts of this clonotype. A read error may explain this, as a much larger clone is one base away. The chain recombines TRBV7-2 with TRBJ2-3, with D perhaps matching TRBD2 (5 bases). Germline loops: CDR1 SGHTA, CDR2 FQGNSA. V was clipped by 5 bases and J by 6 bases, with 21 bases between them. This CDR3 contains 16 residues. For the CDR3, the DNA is TGTGCCAGCAGCCCTATAACCCAACTAGGCATGGATACGCAGTATTTT. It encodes CASSPITQLGMDTQYF.

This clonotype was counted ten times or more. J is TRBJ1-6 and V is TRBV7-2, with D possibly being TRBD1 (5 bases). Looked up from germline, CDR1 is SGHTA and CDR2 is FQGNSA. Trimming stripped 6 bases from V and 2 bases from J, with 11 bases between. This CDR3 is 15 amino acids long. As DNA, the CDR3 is TGTGCCAGCAGTTGGGACGTTGCCTATAATTCACCCCTCCACTTT. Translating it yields CASSWDVAYNSPLHF.

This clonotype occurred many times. This chain's CDR3 is CASSHMGTGGSYEQYF. As DNA, the CDR3 is TGTGCCAGCAGCCATATGGGGACAGGGGGATCCTACGAGCAGTACTTC. J is TRBJ2-7 and V is TRBV7-2, with 11 bases lining up with TRBD1. The CDR3 runs to 16 residues. CDR1 and CDR2 from the germline V gene are SGHTA and FQGNSA. V dropped 5 bases and J dropped 1; count of bases not matched to a gene: 7.

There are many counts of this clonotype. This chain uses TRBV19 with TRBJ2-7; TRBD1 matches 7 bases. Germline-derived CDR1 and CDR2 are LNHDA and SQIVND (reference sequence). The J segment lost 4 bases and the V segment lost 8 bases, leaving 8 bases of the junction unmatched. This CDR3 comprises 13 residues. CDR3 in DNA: TGTGCCAGTCTACACACGGACAGGTACGAGCAGTACTTC. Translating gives CASLHTDRYEQYF.

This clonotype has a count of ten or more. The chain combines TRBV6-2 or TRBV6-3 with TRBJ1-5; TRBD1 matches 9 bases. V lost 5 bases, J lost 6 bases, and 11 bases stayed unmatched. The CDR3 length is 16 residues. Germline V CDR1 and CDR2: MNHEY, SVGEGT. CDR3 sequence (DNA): TGTGCCAGCAGTAATTTAGGACAGGGGAAGGGTCAGCCCCAGCATTTT. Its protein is CASSNLGQGKGQPQHF.

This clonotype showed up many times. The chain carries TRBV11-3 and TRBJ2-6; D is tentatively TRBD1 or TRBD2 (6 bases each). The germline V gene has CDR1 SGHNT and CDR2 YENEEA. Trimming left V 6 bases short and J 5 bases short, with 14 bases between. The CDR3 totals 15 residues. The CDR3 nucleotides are TGTGCCAGCAGTTCCGCCGGGGGCTGGGCCAACGTCCTGACTTTC. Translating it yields CASSSAGGWANVLTF.

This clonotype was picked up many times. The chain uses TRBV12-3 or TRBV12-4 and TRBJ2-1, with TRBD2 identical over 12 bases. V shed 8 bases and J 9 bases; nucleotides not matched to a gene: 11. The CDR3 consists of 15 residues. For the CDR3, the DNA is TGTGCCAGCTCACAATCGACTAGCGGGAGATCTGAGCAGTTCTTC. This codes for CASSQSTSGRSEQFF.

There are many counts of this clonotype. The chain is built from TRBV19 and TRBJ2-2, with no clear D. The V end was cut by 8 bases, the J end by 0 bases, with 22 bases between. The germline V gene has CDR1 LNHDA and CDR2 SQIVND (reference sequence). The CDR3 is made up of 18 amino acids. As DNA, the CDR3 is TGTGCCAGTGCCGATCCTGGCTGGGGTTATCCGAACACCGGGGAGCTGTTTTTT. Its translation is CASADPGWGYPNTGELFF.